These 20 T cell receptor beta chains were all obtained from the same sample, sequenced in a study of blood T cell repertoires in COVID-19. Sequenced by immunoSEQ multiplex PCR; TCRdb stores in-frame clones only, minus some. The repertoire holds around 200,000 clones, with 70% to 90% as singletons. Sequencing input: peripheral blood. All receptors come from a woman older than 75 with acute or convalescent COVID-19.

V usage is TRBV27 and J usage is TRBJ1-1; D is perhaps TRBD1 (6 bases). V was trimmed by 2 bases and J by 0 bases, leaving 10 bases between them. The CDR3 sequence is 15 residues long. Germline V gene data show CDR1 as MNHEY and CDR2 as SMNVEV (reference sequence). CDR3 in amino acids: CASSLIDRMNTEAFF. DNA for the CDR3: TGTGCCAGCAGTTTAATAGACAGGATGAACACTGAAGCTTTCTTT.

About this clone: Other DNA sequences within the sample encode an identical CDR3. The chain carries TRBV25-1 and TRBJ2-3; D may be TRBD2 (6 bases). The CDR3 runs 12 residues. Trimming took 6 bases from V and 5 from J, leaving 9 bases between them. In germline, CDR1 is MGHDK, CDR2 SYGVNS. CDR3 amino acids: CASRGRGDTQYF. The CDR3 nucleotides read TGTGCCAGCAGGGGGCGGGGAGATACGCAGTATTTT.

J is TRBJ2-1 and V is TRBV5-8; 8 bases map to TRBD2. The ends lost 5 bases at V and 3 bases at J; junction bases unmatched: 10. The length of the CDR3 is 16 residues. The germline CDR1 and CDR2 sequences are SGHTS and YDEGEE. The CDR3 nucleotides are TGTGCCAGCAGACCGACTAGCGCATTCATCTACAATGAGCAGTTCTTC. Its translation: CASRPTSAFIYNEQFF.

In this sample, this clone turned up once. V gene TRBV10-2 combines with J gene TRBJ1-3; no reliable D call. The CDR3 extends over 15 amino acids. Germline V lookup: CDR1 WSHSY, CDR2 SAAADI. V was cut by 2 bases and J by 0 bases, with 8 bases left in between. CDR3 DNA: TGCGCCAGCAGTGAGCGTGTATACTCTGGAAACACCATATATTTT. This gives the protein CASSERVYSGNTIYF.

The chain has TRBV29-1 and TRBJ2-1; TRBD2 matches at 9 bases. CDR1 and CDR2 from the germline V gene are SQVTM and ANQGSEA. V was pared by 7 bases and J by 5 bases, with 9 bases of the junction left unmatched. The length of the CDR3 is 14 residues. CDR3: CSAFGTSLDNEQFF. CDR3 nucleotides: TGCAGCGCCTTTGGGACTAGCTTGGACAATGAGCAGTTCTTC.

This clone was counted once. The chain combines TRBV30 with TRBJ1-6; 7 bases line up with TRBD1. CDR3 size: 13 residues. Germline CDR1 GTSNPN, CDR2 SVGIG (reference sequence). V was clipped by 7 bases and J by 4 bases; unmatched bases: 4. The CDR3 nucleotides are TGTGCCTTTGCGGGACAGTATAATTCACCCCTCCACTTT. The encoded protein is CAFAGQYNSPLHF. The entire variable domain, with the rest obtained from reference TRBV30 and TRBJ1-6, is as follows: SQTIHQWPATLVQPVGSPLSLECTVEGTSNPNLYWYRQAAGRGLQLLFYSVGIGQISSEVPQNLSASRPQDRQFILSSKKLLLSDSGFYLCAFAGQYNSPLHFGNGTRLTVT.

The chain links TRBV7-3 to TRBJ1-1, with D possibly TRBD1 on 6 matching bases. The CDR3 runs 11 residues. V gave up 3 bases and J gave up 8 bases, with 7 bases separating them. The V gene's germline CDR1 is SGHTA and CDR2 FQGTGA. CDR3 protein: CASSFRGEAFF. The CDR3 coding sequence is TGTGCCAGCAGCTTCAGGGGAGAAGCTTTCTTT.

The gene calls are TRBV5-8 and TRBJ1-5, with 10 bases fitting TRBD1. The V segment lost 2 bases and the J segment 7 bases; nucleotides outside the gene matches: 3. Germline CDR1 and CDR2: SGHTS and YDEGEE. The length of the CDR3 is 14 residues. This CDR3 reads CASSLGQGGQPQHF. The CDR3 region has the DNA TGTGCCAGCAGCTTAGGACAGGGGGGGCAGCCCCAGCATTTT.

The V gene is TRBV9, the J gene TRBJ1-5; 11 bases match TRBD1. CDR1 and CDR2 from the germline V gene are SGDLS and YYNGEE. This CDR3 is 17 amino acids long. The ends lost 4 bases at V and 0 bases at J; junction bases unmatched: 6. The CDR3 sequence is CASSPGTGGYSNQPQHF. The CDR3 nucleotides read TGTGCCAGCAGCCCCGGGACAGGGGGTTATAGCAATCAGCCCCAGCATTTT.

On this clone itself: The same CDR3 is also encoded by other DNA sequences in this sample. The chain links TRBV18 to TRBJ2-3; 14 bases are a match to TRBD2. The trim removed 0 bases at V and 3 bases at J, leaving 2 bases unmatched. CDR1 and CDR2 (germline): KGHSH, LQKENI. CDR3 length: 17 amino acids. CDR3 sequence (DNA): TGTGCCAGCTCACCACCAGGACTAGCGGGAGGAACAGATACGCAGTATTTT. Its protein is CASSPPGLAGGTDTQYF.

J is TRBJ1-2 and V is TRBV6-6; TRBD1 matches at 7 bases. Unmatched junction bases numbered 12, after V lost 7 bases and J lost 4 bases. The CDR3 has 15 residues. The germline V gene encodes CDR1 MNHNY and CDR2 SVGAGI (reference sequence). In nucleotides, the CDR3 is TGTGCCAGCACCGGGGGAGACAGGGCCTTCTATGGCTACACCTTC. Residues: CASTGGDRAFYGYTF.

This chain links TRBV2 with TRBJ2-7, with 9 nucleotides matching TRBD2. V gave up 8 bases and J gave up 2 bases; unmatched junction bases: 10. Per the germline V gene, CDR1 is SNHLY and CDR2 is FYNNEI. The CDR3 has 15 amino acids. CDR3 nucleotides: TGTGCCAGCCTTAGGTCTCTAGCGGGACCCTACGAGCAGTACTTC. This codes for CASLRSLAGPYEQYF.

V is TRBV29-1 and J is TRBJ1-1; D is perhaps TRBD1 (5 bases). The length of the CDR3 is 13 residues. V was shortened by 8 bases and J by 1 base, with 14 bases between the two germline ends. The germline V gene has CDR1 SQVTM and CDR2 ANQGSEA. Here the CDR3 reads CSTQGVGNTEAFF. As DNA, the CDR3 is TGCAGCACCCAAGGGGTGGGGAACACTGAAGCTTTCTTT.

This chain uses TRBV18 with TRBJ1-3; D might be TRBD1 (6 bases). The CDR3 contains 15 residues. V lost 0 bases to trimming and J lost 5 bases, with 11 bases between them. Germline V CDR1 and CDR2: KGHSH, LQKENI. The CDR3 is CASSPPAGGRNTIYF. CDR3 sequence (DNA): TGTGCCAGCTCACCACCGGCGGGGGGCAGAAACACCATATATTTT.

The chain uses TRBV7-3 and TRBJ2-1, with D perhaps matching TRBD1 (5 bases). Trimming removed 5 bases at V and 5 bases at J, with 16 bases between. The CDR3 consists of 15 residues. Germline CDR1 and CDR2: SGHTA and FQGTGA. The CDR3 coding sequence is TGTGCCAGCAGCCCAAGACAGTTAAGGGACAATGAGCAGTTCTTC. Translating gives CASSPRQLRDNEQFF.

This clone was found a few times. The CDR3 sequence is CASSLGQGYAGANVLTF. CDR3 DNA: TGTGCCAGCAGCTTGGGACAGGGGTACGCCGGGGCCAACGTCCTGACTTTC. The gene calls are TRBV7-9 and TRBJ2-6; 10 bases are a match to TRBD1. Germline loops: CDR1 SEHNR, CDR2 FQNEAQ (reference sequence). Trimming at V came to 3 bases and at J to 4 bases, leaving 6 bases not matched to a gene. This CDR3 contains 17 residues.

The CDR3 here is CSVTTTSGDGYTF. In DNA form, the CDR3 reads TGCAGCGTGACGACAACCTCGGGGGATGGCTACACCTTC. The J gene is TRBJ1-2, the V gene TRBV29-1, with a weak D call TRBD1 (5 bases). V lost 6 bases to trimming and J lost 6 bases, with 17 bases between them. The CDR3 extends over 13 amino acids. Germline CDR1 reads SQVTM; CDR2 reads ANQGSEA.

The chain couples TRBV13 to TRBJ2-3; D not resolved. The V end lost 0 bases, the J end lost 1 base, and 14 bases lay between the germline ends. The CDR3 spans 17 residues. Germline V gene sequence: CDR1 PRHDT, CDR2 FYEKMQ (reference sequence). This CDR3 is CASSLGIARPGTDTQYF. The CDR3 DNA follows: TGTGCCAGCAGCTTAGGGATAGCTAGACCGGGCACAGATACGCAGTATTTT.

The sample holds a few counts of this clone. This chain uses TRBV7-3 with TRBJ2-2; a possible D gene is TRBD2 (5 bases). The CDR3 is made up of 16 amino acids. Germline V CDR1 and CDR2: SGHTA, FQGTGA. Trimming left V 6 bases short and J 0 bases short, with 14 bases between. The CDR3 loop reads CASRFSTNPNTGELFF. The CDR3 nucleotides read TGTGCCAGCAGGTTCTCGACTAACCCGAACACCGGGGAGCTGTTTTTT.

The J gene is TRBJ1-1, the V gene TRBV28, with 9 nucleotides matching TRBD1. With V trimmed by 5 bases and J by 2 bases, 3 bases remained unmatched. Germline CDR1 and CDR2: MDHEN and SYDVKM. The CDR3 spans 14 residues. Here the CDR3 reads CASSPGQGNTEAFF. The DNA of the CDR3 is TGTGCCAGCAGTCCGGGACAGGGCAACACTGAAGCTTTCTTT. The variable domain in full, with the rest retrieved from reference TRBV28 and TRBJ1-1, is DVKVTQSSRYLVKRTGEKVFLECVQDMDHENMFWYRQDPGLGLRLIYFSYDVKMKEKGDIPEGYSVSREKKERFSLILESASTNQTSMYLCASSPGQGNTEAFFGQGTRLTVV.